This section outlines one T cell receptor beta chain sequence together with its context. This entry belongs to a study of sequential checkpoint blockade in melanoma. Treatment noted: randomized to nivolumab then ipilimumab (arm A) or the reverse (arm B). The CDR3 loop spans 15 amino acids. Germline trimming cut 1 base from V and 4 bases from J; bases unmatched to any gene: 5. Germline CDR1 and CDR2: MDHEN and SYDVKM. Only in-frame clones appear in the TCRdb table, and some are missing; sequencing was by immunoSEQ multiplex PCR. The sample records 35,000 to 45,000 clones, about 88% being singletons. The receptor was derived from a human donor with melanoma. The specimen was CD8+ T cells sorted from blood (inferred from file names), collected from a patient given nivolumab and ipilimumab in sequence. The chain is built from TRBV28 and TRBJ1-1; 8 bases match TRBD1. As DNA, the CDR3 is TGTGCCAGCAGTTTATCCAGGGGGCTCAGCACTGAAGCTTTCTTT. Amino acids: CASSLSRGLSTEAFF.